The clone carrying this T cell receptor (beta chain) is classed as medium-sized by frequency. No antigen is known for it. This record comes from a study of T cell clusters in autoimmune cytopenias. Across the whole study: TRB sequencing had a median approximately 52,000 reads and under 2,500 distinct clonotypes per sample.

CDR3 size: 14 residues. Germline CDR1 reads LNHDA; CDR2 reads SQIVND (reference sequence). TRB was amplified by touch-down multiplex PCR, primer pools A and B combined. TCRdb derives one entry per CDR3 protein from the multiplex PCR reads, leaving out DNA. This repertoire comprises 2,500 to 3,000 distinct CDR3 sequences; its ten largest clones make up roughly 24%. TRB amplification used around 270 ng of peripheral blood genomic DNA. Findings and limits, study-wide: TRB repertoire shifts in secondary cytopenia and chronic lymphocytic leukemia mostly reflected lymphoma, not autoimmunity. Primary autoimmune cytopenia patients appeared to lack physiological T cell clusters present in healthy donors.

The receptor was isolated from a human donor with an autoimmune cytopenia or autoimmune hepatitis (not recorded which). Sequenced material: peripheral blood. The chain is built from TRBV19 and TRBJ2-3; as DNA is missing, the TRBD1 call by TCRdb cannot be tested. The chain's CDR3 is CASSIRGQGDTQYF.